A selection of T cell receptor beta chains follows, all from one sample in a study of blood T cells in healthy people across ages. One entry per CDR3 protein, called by TCRdb with MiXCR from the 5' RACE reads. This sample carries approximately 800,000 distinct CDR3 sequences, approximately 67% of them seen once, and the ten largest clones take 25% to 30%. Sequencing was performed on blood. Source of these receptors: a man between 25 and 39 years old in good health. CDR3s include the opening cysteine and the closing phenylalanine or tryptophan. The D gene is left open where the match is weak. Size tells how often a clone was seen (once, few, many) or the class of an expanded clone, and some rows leave it out.

-	TRBV9	TRBJ1-1	-	CASSVGEGRFDTEAFF	TGTGCCAGCAGCGTAGGAGAGGGGAGGTTTGACACTGAAGCTTTCTTT
-	TRBV3-1	TRBJ2-3	-	CASSQVSPDTQYF	TGTGCCAGCAGCCAAGTATCCCCAGATACGCAGTATTTT
-	TRBV20-1	TRBJ2-3	-	CSEGSRADTQYF	TGCAGTGAAGGTAGTCGAGCAGATACGCAGTATTTT
-	TRBV4-3	TRBJ2-7	TRBD1	CASSQDTTGGTYEQYF	TGCGCCAGCAGCCAAGATACCACAGGGGGGACCTACGAGCAGTACTTC
-	TRBV14	TRBJ2-5	-	CASSPGGREQYF	TGTGCCAGCAGCCCCGGGGGAAGGGAGCAGTACTTC
-	TRBV4-3	TRBJ2-7	-	CASSQSGGGRSSYEQYF	TGCGCCAGCAGCCAATCCGGCGGCGGCAGAAGCTCCTACGAGCAGTACTTC
few	TRBV20-1	TRBJ2-7	TRBD2	CSARDPYRDYNYYEQYF	TGCAGTGCTAGAGATCCCTACCGGGACTATAACTACTACGAGCAGTACTTC
-	TRBV12-3/TRBV12-4	TRBJ1-2	-	CASSFPGPDSYTF	TGTGCCAGCAGTTTCCCGGGTCCCGATAGCTACACCTTC
many	TRBV10-3	TRBJ2-7	-	CAISDAPGASYEQYF	TGTGCCATCAGTGATGCGCCAGGGGCCTCCTACGAGCAGTACTTC
-	TRBV14	TRBJ2-7	-	CASSQSLRRGQDYEQYF	TGTGCCAGCAGCCAAAGTCTAAGGAGGGGGCAGGACTACGAGCAGTACTTC
-	TRBV28	TRBJ1-2	-	CASSGASEGSYGYTF	TGTGCCAGCAGTGGGGCTAGCGAAGGGTCGTATGGCTACACCTTC
-	TRBV9	TRBJ1-5	TRBD1	CASSRQGVYGQPQHF	TGTGCCAGCAGCAGACAGGGGGTATACGGTCAGCCCCAGCATTTT
-	TRBV6-2/TRBV6-3	TRBJ1-1	-	CASRRLTVQNTEAFF	TGTGCCAGCAGGCGCTTGACAGTGCAGAACACTGAAGCTTTCTTT
-	TRBV9	TRBJ2-1	-	CASSEGVLGYNEQFF	TGTGCCAGCAGCGAAGGGGTATTGGGCTACAATGAGCAGTTCTTC
-	TRBV6-2/TRBV6-3	TRBJ2-1	-	CASSSRDSSEQFF	TGTGCCAGCAGTAGCCGGGACTCGAGTGAGCAGTTCTTC
-	TRBV12-3/TRBV12-4	TRBJ2-5	TRBD1	CASSTGGVEETQYF	TGTGCCAGCAGCACAGGGGGCGTCGAGGAGACCCAGTACTTC
-	TRBV5-8	TRBJ2-1	TRBD2	CASSLAGRGYNEQFF	TGTGCCAGCAGCTTGGCCGGGCGGGGGTACAATGAGCAGTTCTTC
once	TRBV12-3/TRBV12-4	TRBJ2-7	-	CASSLDYGNGVAPYEQYF	TGTGCCAGCAGTTTAGATTACGGTAACGGGGTAGCTCCCTACGAGCAGTACTTC
-	TRBV6-2/TRBV6-3	TRBJ1-1	TRBD1	CASSTLTGAISEAFF	TGTGCCAGCAGCACTTTGACAGGGGCGATCAGCGAAGCTTTCTTT
few	TRBV28	TRBJ2-7	-	CASGINYEQYF	TGTGCCAGCGGTATAAATTACGAGCAGTACTTC
few	TRBV7-6	TRBJ1-6	TRBD1	CASSLAGTGEFSPLHF	TGTGCCAGCAGCTTAGCGGGGACAGGGGAATTTTCACCCCTCCACTTT
once	TRBV5-1	TRBJ2-3	-	CASSHGTIVYSTDTQYF	TGCGCCAGCAGCCACGGGACAATCGTTTACAGCACAGATACGCAGTATTTT
-	TRBV13	TRBJ2-3	-	CASSLVGGFSSTDTQYF	TGTGCCAGCAGCCTGGTAGGAGGGTTCTCTAGCACAGATACGCAGTATTTT
few	TRBV27	TRBJ2-7	-	CASGRASSYEQYF	TGTGCCAGTGGGCGGGCCAGCTCCTACGAGCAGTACTTC
once	TRBV11-3	TRBJ2-3	TRBD2	CASSSRTSGGTRPKSTDTQYF	TGTGCCAGCAGCTCACGGACTAGCGGGGGAACCCGTCCAAAGAGCACAGATACGCAGTATTTT
few	TRBV20-1	TRBJ2-3	-	CSEGGTFTDTQYF	TGCAGTGAAGGTGGAACGTTTACAGATACGCAGTATTTT
-	TRBV28	TRBJ1-1	-	CATMTETNTEAFF	TGTGCCACCATGACAGAAACTAACACTGAAGCTTTCTTT
few	TRBV6-6	TRBJ2-5	TRBD2	CASSPSGGKTQYF	TGTGCCAGCAGTCCCAGCGGGGGTAAGACCCAGTACTTC
-	TRBV6-2/TRBV6-3	TRBJ2-5	TRBD2	CASSYVAGAETQYF	TGTGCCAGCAGTTATGTAGCGGGGGCGGAGACCCAGTACTTC
-	TRBV29-1	TRBJ1-1	-	CSGGHLNTEAFF	TGCAGCGGTGGACACTTGAACACTGAAGCTTTCTTT
-	TRBV7-3	TRBJ2-5	TRBD2	CASSSLREGPQETQYF	TGTGCCAGCAGCTCCCTTCGGGAGGGACCCCAAGAGACCCAGTACTTC
-	TRBV9	TRBJ2-1	-	CASSVEGSRYNEQFF	TGTGCCAGCAGCGTAGAAGGATCTCGGTACAATGAGCAGTTCTTC
-	TRBV4-3	TRBJ2-1	-	CASSQDWTSSYNEQFF	TGCGCCAGCAGCCAAGATTGGACGAGCTCCTACAATGAGCAGTTCTTC
-	TRBV11-2	TRBJ2-7	TRBD2	CASSTVVGLAGAHYEQYF	TGTGCCAGCAGCACCGTGGTGGGACTAGCGGGGGCCCACTACGAGCAGTACTTC
-	TRBV5-1	TRBJ2-7	-	CASSPGDHSYEQYF	TGCGCCAGCAGCCCAGGGGACCACTCCTACGAGCAGTACTTC
once	TRBV5-1	TRBJ2-5	-	CASSLALGGLQETQYF	TGCGCCAGCAGCTTGGCTCTCGGGGGGCTCCAAGAGACCCAGTACTTC
-	TRBV9	TRBJ2-7	-	CASSIADFYEQYF	TGTGCCAGCAGCATAGCCGATTTCTACGAGCAGTACTTC
few	TRBV3-1	TRBJ1-1	-	CASSQVGESEAFF	TGTGCCAGCAGCCAAGTCGGGGAATCTGAAGCTTTCTTT
many	TRBV27	TRBJ1-2	-	CASSLSRANYGYTF	TGTGCCAGCAGTCTCTCAAGGGCTAACTATGGCTACACCTTC
few	TRBV20-1	TRBJ1-5	TRBD1	CSARTGGNQPQHF	TGCAGTGCTAGGACAGGGGGTAATCAGCCCCAGCATTTT
-	TRBV12-3/TRBV12-4	TRBJ2-3	TRBD2	CASSSSGGPSSTDTQYF	TGTGCCAGCAGCTCGAGCGGGGGGCCCTCTAGCACAGATACGCAGTATTTT
few	TRBV7-2	TRBJ2-5	TRBD1	CASSFDRGVKIETQYF	TGTGCCAGCAGCTTTGACAGGGGGGTAAAAATTGAGACCCAGTACTTC
-	TRBV20-1	TRBJ2-1	TRBD2	CSARDYAGGQFF	TGCAGTGCTAGAGATTACGCGGGGGGGCAGTTCTTC
-	TRBV4-2	TRBJ2-1	-	CASSLPGGPFYNEQFF	TGTGCCAGCAGCCTGCCTGGTGGGCCTTTCTACAATGAGCAGTTCTTC
-	TRBV6-1	TRBJ2-5	-	CASSEGQEGETQYF	TGTGCCAGCAGTGAGGGTCAGGAAGGGGAGACCCAGTACTTC
-	TRBV12-5	TRBJ2-5	-	CASGKQGRETQYF	TGTGCTAGTGGCAAACAGGGCCGGGAGACCCAGTACTTC
-	TRBV14	TRBJ2-5	-	CASSRLSGETQYF	TGTGCCAGCAGCCGACTTTCCGGGGAGACCCAGTACTTC
few	TRBV3-1	TRBJ2-6	-	CASSRYRDTSGANVLTF	TGTGCCAGCAGCCGCTACCGGGACACCTCTGGGGCCAACGTCCTGACTTTC
-	TRBV6-2/TRBV6-3	TRBJ2-5	-	CASSYSRTLQETQYF	TGTGCCAGCAGTTACTCTAGGACCCTACAAGAGACCCAGTACTTC
-	TRBV25-1	TRBJ1-4	-	CASSEFEGWDEKLFF	TGTGCCAGCAGTGAATTCGAGGGTTGGGATGAAAAACTGTTTTTT
-	TRBV7-2	TRBJ1-3	-	CASSLEAAGNTIYF	TGTGCCAGCAGCTTAGAGGCTGCTGGAAACACCATATATTTT
-	TRBV5-1	TRBJ2-1	-	CASSLGGVQGYYNEQFF	TGCGCCAGCAGCTTGGGGGGTGTTCAGGGCTACTACAATGAGCAGTTCTTC
-	TRBV2	TRBJ1-6	TRBD1	CASSAQPGTGYSPLHF	TGTGCCAGCAGTGCCCAGCCCGGGACAGGTTATTCACCCCTCCACTTT
few	TRBV27	TRBJ2-1	-	CASSFRGHGEQFF	TGTGCCAGCAGTTTTAGAGGGCATGGGGAGCAGTTCTTC
-	TRBV6-6	TRBJ2-7	-	CASSTTGRFSYEQYF	TGTGCCAGCAGTACAACCGGACGGTTCTCCTACGAGCAGTACTTC